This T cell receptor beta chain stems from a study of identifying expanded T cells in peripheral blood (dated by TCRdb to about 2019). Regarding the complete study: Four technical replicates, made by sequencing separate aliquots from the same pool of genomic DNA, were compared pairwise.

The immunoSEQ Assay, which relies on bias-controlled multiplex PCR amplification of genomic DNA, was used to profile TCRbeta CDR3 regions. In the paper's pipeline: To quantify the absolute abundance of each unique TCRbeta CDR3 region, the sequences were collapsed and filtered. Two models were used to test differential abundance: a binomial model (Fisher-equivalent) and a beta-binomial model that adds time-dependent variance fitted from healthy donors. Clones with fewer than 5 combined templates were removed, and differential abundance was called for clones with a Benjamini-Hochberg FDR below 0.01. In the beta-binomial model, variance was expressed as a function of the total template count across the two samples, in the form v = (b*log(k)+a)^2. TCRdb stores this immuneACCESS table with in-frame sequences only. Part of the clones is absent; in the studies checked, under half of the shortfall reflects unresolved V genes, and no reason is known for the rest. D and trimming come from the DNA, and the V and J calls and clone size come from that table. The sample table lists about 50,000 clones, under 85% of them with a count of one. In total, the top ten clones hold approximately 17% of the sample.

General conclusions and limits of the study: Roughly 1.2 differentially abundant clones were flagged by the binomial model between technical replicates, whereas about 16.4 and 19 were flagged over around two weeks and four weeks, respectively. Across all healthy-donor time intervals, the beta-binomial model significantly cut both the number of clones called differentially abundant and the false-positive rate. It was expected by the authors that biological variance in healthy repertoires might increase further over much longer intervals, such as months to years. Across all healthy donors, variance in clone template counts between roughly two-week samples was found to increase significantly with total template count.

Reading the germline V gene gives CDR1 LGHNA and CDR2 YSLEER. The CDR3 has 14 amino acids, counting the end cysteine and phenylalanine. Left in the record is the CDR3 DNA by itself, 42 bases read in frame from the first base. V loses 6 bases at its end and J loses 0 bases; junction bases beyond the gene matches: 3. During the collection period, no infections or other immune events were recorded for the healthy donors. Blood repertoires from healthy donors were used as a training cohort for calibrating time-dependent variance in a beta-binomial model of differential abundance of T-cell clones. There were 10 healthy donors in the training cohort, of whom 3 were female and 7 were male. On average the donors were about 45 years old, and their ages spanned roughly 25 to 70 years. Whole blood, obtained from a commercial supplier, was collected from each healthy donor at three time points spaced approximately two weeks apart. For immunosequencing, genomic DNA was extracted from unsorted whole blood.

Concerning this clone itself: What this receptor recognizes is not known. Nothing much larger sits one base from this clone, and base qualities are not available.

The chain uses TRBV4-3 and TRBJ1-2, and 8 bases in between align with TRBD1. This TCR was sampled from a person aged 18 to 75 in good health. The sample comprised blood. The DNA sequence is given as TGCGCCAGCAGTCGGGGACAGGCTAACTATGGCTACACCTTC. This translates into CASSRGQANYGYTF.